Listed below are T cell receptor beta chains from one sample, sequenced in a study of blood T cell repertoires in COVID-19. Sequencing used immunoSEQ multiplex PCR; TCRdb keeps in-frame clones, though not all of them. Of 230,000 or so clones in the sample, 84% are singletons; the top ten hold approximately 1.3%. The sample taken for sequencing was peripheral blood. Receptors were obtained from a middle-aged woman who had recovered from COVID-19. Each CDR3 is given with its conserved first and last residue. A D gene is named only where the DNA matches it firmly. Clone size is not always given. Where it is, it says once, few, many or a class for expanded clones.

>.|TRBJ2-1|.|TRBV13
TGTGCCAGCAGCGTTATTACCCCAAACTTGGCGGGGAGCAACAATGAGCAGTTCTTC
CASSVITPNLAGSNNEQFF
>.|TRBJ1-2|TRBD1|TRBV5-1
TGCGCCAGCAGCTTTGGGGGACAGGGCGGTGGCTACACCTTC
CASSFGGQGGGYTF
>once|TRBJ1-5|TRBD1|TRBV5-1
TGCGCCAGCAGCCCGACAGGGGTTCAGCCCCAGCATTTT
CASSPTGVQPQHF
>.|TRBJ1-1|TRBD1|TRBV19
TGTGCCAGTAGTATTGCACAGGGGAGGAACACTGAAGCTTTCTTT
CASSIAQGRNTEAFF
>.|TRBJ1-1|.|TRBV18
TGTGCCAGCTCACGGGGAGGGGGCACTGAAGCTTTCTTT
CASSRGGGTEAFF
>.|TRBJ2-2|.|TRBV5-6
TGTGCCAGCAGCCCCACCCAGGGGTCCGGGGAGCTGTTTTTT
CASSPTQGSGELFF
>.|TRBJ2-7|.|TRBV5-4
TGTGCCAGCAGCTTGGGGACAGCTAGCTCCTACGAGCAGTACTTC
CASSLGTASSYEQYF
>few|TRBJ2-7|.|TRBV11-3
TGTGCCAGCAGCTTAGATTTAGGGGGAAGTGGCTACGAGCAGTACTTC
CASSLDLGGSGYEQYF
>once|TRBJ2-3|TRBD2|TRBV27
TGTGCCAGCAGGCCCGCCGGGGGGGCCTGGTCGCAGTATTTT
CASRPAGGAWSQYF
>.|TRBJ2-1|TRBD2|TRBV12-3/TRBV12-4
TGTGCCAGCAGTTTTAGTTCTAGCGGGGGTAGTATCTTC
CASSFSSSGGSIF
>.|TRBJ1-4|.|TRBV6-5
TGTGCCAGCAGGACGGGACACAAGAATGAAAAACTGTTTTTT
CASRTGHKNEKLFF
>.|TRBJ1-4|.|TRBV2
TGTGCCAGGGGGGGACTGAATAATGAAAAACTGTTTTTT
CARGGLNNEKLFF
>.|TRBJ2-3|TRBD2|TRBV24-1
TGTGCCACCAGTGATTCCGGGGGGAGCACAGATACGCAGTATTTT
CATSDSGGSTDTQYF
>once|TRBJ2-5|.|TRBV10-3
TGTGCCATCAGGGAGACACAGGGCCTGAGGGAGACCCAGTACTTC
CAIRETQGLRETQYF
>once|TRBJ1-1|.|TRBV10-3
TGTGCCATCAGTGGTACCACAGGGAACACTGAAGCTTTCTTT
CAISGTTGNTEAFF
>few|TRBJ1-1|.|TRBV19
TGTGCCAGTAGTATAGGGCAGACTGAAGCTTTCTTT
CASSIGQTEAFF
>.|TRBJ1-2|.|TRBV24-1
TGTGCCACCAGTGTCCCGACAGGAGGCTACACCTTC
CATSVPTGGYTF
>.|TRBJ1-5|.|TRBV19
TGTGCCAGTAGCGACAGTGGTAGCAATCAGCCCCAGCATTTT
CASSDSGSNQPQHF
>.|TRBJ1-1|TRBD1|TRBV3-1/TRBV3-2
TGTGCCAGCACCCAGGGACAGACTGAAGCTTTCTTT
CASTQGQTEAFF
>.|TRBJ1-1|.|TRBV7-2
TGTGCCAGCAGCCAATATACAGGGGAAGCTTTCTTT
CASSQYTGEAFF
>.|TRBJ2-1|TRBD2|TRBV7-9
TGTGCCAGCAGCTTCTCGGGGGGAAAGGAGTGGGAGTTCTTC
CASSFSGGKEWEFF
>.|TRBJ2-2|.|TRBV5-1
TGCGCCAGCAGCTTGGCAGGGTCGGAGAACACCGGGGAGCTGTTTTTT
CASSLAGSENTGELFF
>.|TRBJ1-2|.|TRBV19
TGTGCCAGTGTGTCTAACGGAGTACTTTCCGGCTACACCTTC
CASVSNGVLSGYTF
>.|TRBJ1-1|TRBD1|TRBV5-8
TGTGCCAGCAGCCGATTACAGGGGGCGTGGACTGAAGCTTTCTTT
CASSRLQGAWTEAFF
>.|TRBJ1-3|.|TRBV19
TGTGCCAGTAGTAAAGCCGACTCTGGAAACACCATATATTTT
CASSKADSGNTIYF
>.|TRBJ1-4|.|TRBV18
TGTGCCAGCTCACCGCCGAACGGAGGTGAAAAACTGTTTTTT
CASSPPNGGEKLFF